The sequence of this T cell receptor beta chain was determined in a study of CD8 T cells in Susac syndrome. RNA in amounts of roughly 0.5 to 1 ug was reverse transcribed with random hexamers. A multiplex approach, immunoSEQ multiplex PCR, amplified TCR beta CDR3 across 54 Vbeta and 13 Jbeta. TCRdb reprocessed the immunoSEQ multiplex PCR reads via MiXCR and lists one record per CDR3 protein. The sample lists about 130,000 distinct CDR3 sequences, over 90% occurring once. Trimming removed 0 bases from V and 5 bases from J; junction bases left unmatched: 10. CDR1 SGDLS and CDR2 YYNGEE come from the germline V gene. The CDR3 has 16 residues.

The source is a human donor in good health. V gene TRBV9 combines with J gene TRBJ2-7; 8 nucleotides match TRBD1. The specimen was CD4+ T cells from PBMCs. The CDR3, as DNA: TGTGCCAGCAGCGTAGCTACGGTACAGGGGGTGAACGAGCAGTACTTC. Residues: CASSVATVQGVNEQYF.